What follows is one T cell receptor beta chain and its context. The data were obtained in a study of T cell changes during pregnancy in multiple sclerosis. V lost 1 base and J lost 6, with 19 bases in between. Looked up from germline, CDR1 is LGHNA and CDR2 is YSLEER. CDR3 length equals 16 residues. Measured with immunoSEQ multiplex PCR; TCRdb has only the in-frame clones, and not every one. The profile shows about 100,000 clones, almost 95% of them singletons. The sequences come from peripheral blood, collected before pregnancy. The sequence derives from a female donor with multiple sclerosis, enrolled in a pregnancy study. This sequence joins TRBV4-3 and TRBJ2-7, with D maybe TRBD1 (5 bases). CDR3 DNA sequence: TGCGCCAGCAGCCAAGGGATCGGAGTAAAGGGGTCCGAGCAGTACTTC. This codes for CASSQGIGVKGSEQYF.